The T cell receptor (beta chain) under discussion was sequenced for a study of T cells after yellow fever vaccination. About the study: SMART-Seq v4 Ultra Low Input prepared libraries from low-cell fractions.

Overall study findings and caveats: Abundant clonotypes from the bulk population could get into FACS-sorted repertoires as contaminants. Most clones from primary vaccination resurfaced after the booster (about 95% CD4, over 75% CD8). The secondary response was weaker but peaked faster, day 5 versus 15.

TCRdb itself ran the 5' RACE reads through MiXCR, one entry per CDR3 protein. Counted here are 500,000 to 650,000 distinct CDR3 sequences, approximately 16% occurring once; the ten biggest clones make up around 15%. In its sample, this clonotype was seen many times. Antigen: not known. This CDR3 region has 13 residues. V dropped 3 bases and J dropped 5 bases, with 8 bases sitting between them. The germline CDR1 and CDR2 sequences are SGHTA and FQGNSA. This clonotype was sampled from a man aged 18-30 years who received the YFV17D yellow fever vaccine. The sequences come from PBMCs, collected 5 to 6 days after the first yellow fever vaccination. This chain uses TRBV7-2 with TRBJ2-1; a weak D match, TRBD2 (7 bases). The CDR3 region is CASSFGGHNEQFF. The CDR3 DNA sequence: TGTGCCAGCAGCTTCGGGGGGCACAATGAGCAGTTCTTC.